This T cell receptor beta chain was observed in a study of cytomegalovirus exposure and HLA in healthy donors. V was pared by 4 bases and J by 3 bases, with 12 bases between. Germline CDR1 reads LNHDA; CDR2 reads SQIVND (reference sequence). There are 14 residues in the CDR3. Primers included in the PCR were 60 Vbeta and 13 Jbeta primers. Here immunoSEQ multiplex PCR was the method, and the copy in TCRdb shows in-frame clones only, minus some. The data contain roughly 250,000 clones, 84% of them singletons. V usage is TRBV19 and J usage is TRBJ2-5; D possibly corresponds to TRBD2 (5 bases). The TCR was taken from a woman between 40 and 55 years old in good health and CMV-seropositive. The sample taken for sequencing was PBMCs. Here the CDR3 reads CASSTVSEEETQYF. The CDR3 coding sequence is TGTGCCAGTAGTACGGTTAGCGAGGAAGAGACCCAGTACTTC.